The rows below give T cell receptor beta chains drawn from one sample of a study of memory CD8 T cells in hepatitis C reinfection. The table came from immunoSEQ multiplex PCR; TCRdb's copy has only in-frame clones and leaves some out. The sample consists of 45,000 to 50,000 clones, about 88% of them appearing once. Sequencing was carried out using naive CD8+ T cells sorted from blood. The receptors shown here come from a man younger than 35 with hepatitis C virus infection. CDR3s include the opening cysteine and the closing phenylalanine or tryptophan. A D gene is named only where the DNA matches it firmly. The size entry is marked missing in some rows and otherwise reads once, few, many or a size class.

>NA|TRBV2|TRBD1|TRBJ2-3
TGTGCCAGCAGCCCCCCCCGACAGGGTTCGACAGATACGCAGTATTTT
CASSPPRQGSTDTQYF
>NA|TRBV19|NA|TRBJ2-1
TGTGCCAGTAGTATAGGGCCCGATGAGCAGTTCTTC
CASSIGPDEQFF
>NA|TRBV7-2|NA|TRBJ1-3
TGTGCCAGCAGCTTACACATCTCTGGAAACACCATATATTTT
CASSLHISGNTIYF
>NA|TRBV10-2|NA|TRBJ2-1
TGCGCCAGCAGTGAGTCCCTAGCCTATGAGCAGTTCTTC
CASSESLAYEQFF
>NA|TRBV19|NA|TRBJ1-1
TGTGCCAGTAGTATCAGCAGCGGACGGTCGAACACTGAAGCTTTCTTT
CASSISSGRSNTEAFF
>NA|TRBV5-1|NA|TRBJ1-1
TGCGCCAGCAGCTCTGGGGAGGACAACACTGAAGCTTTCTTT
CASSSGEDNTEAFF
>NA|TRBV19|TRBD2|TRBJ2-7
TGTGCCAGTAGTATAGCTAGCGGGAGTTCCTACGAGCAGTACTTC
CASSIASGSSYEQYF
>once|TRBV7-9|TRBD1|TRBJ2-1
TGTGCCAGCAGCCCCGGGCAGGGGGCAAGGGATGAGCAGTTCTTC
CASSPGQGARDEQFF
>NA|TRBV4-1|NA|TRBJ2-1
TGCGCCAGCAGCCAGAAACAGGGGGGGAATGAGCAGTTCTTC
CASSQKQGGNEQFF
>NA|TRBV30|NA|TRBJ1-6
TGTGCCTGGAGTCAAGAGGCGAATTCACCCCTCCACTTT
CAWSQEANSPLHF
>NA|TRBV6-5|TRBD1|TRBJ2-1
TGTGCCAGCACCGGGGACAGTAGCAATGAGCAGTTCTTC
CASTGDSSNEQFF
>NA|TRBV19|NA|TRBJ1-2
TGTGCCAGTAGTCTTCCGAGGGCCCCTAACTATGGCTACACCTTC
CASSLPRAPNYGYTF
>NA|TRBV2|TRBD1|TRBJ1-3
TGTGCCACCTTGGGACAGCTGGGGGGAAACACCATATATTTT
CATLGQLGGNTIYF
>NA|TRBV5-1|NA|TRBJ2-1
TGCGCCAGCAGCTTGGTACAGGGCCCCTACAATGAGCAGTTCTTC
CASSLVQGPYNEQFF
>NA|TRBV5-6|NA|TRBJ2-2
TGTGCCAGCAGCGGGGGCCCAGGGGTCTTCGGGGAGCTGTTTTTT
CASSGGPGVFGELFF
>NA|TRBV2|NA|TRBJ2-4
TGTGCCAGCAGTGAGGGCACCCTAGCCAAAAACATTCAGTACTTC
CASSEGTLAKNIQYF
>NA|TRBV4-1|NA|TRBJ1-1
TGCGCCAGCAGCCAAGGGTTTACGGACACTGAAGCTTTCTTT
CASSQGFTDTEAFF
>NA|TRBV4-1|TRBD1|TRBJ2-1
TGCGCCAGCAGCCAAGGGACAGGGGTCGATGAGCAGTTCTTC
CASSQGTGVDEQFF
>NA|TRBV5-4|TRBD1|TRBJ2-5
TGTGCCGGCAGCTTGGACAGGGTAGAGGGTGGAGAGACCCAGTACTTC
CAGSLDRVEGGETQYF
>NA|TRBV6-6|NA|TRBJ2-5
TGTGCCAGCAGTTACTCCCTCTTGGAGACCCAGTACTTC
CASSYSLLETQYF
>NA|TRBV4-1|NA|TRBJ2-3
TGCGCCAGCAGCCAAGATTTAAGCACAGATACGCAGTATTTT
CASSQDLSTDTQYF
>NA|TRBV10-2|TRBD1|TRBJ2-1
TGCGCCAGCCAACCCTCCGGGACAGCGTACAATGAGCAGTTCTTC
CASQPSGTAYNEQFF
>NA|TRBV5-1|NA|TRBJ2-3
TGCGCCAGCAGCTTGTATGGACAAACAAGCACAGATACGCAGTATTTT
CASSLYGQTSTDTQYF
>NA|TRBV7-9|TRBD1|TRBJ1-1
TGTGCCAGCAGCTCACCGGGACAGGGGCATGGTGAAGCTTTCTTT
CASSSPGQGHGEAFF
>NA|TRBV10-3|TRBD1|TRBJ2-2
TGTGCCATCAGTGAACCGGGACAGGGGGCCACCGGGGAGCTGTTTTTT
CAISEPGQGATGELFF
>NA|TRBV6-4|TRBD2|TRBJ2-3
TGTGCCAGCAGTCCGACTAGCTCATACACAGATACGCAGTATTTT
CASSPTSSYTDTQYF